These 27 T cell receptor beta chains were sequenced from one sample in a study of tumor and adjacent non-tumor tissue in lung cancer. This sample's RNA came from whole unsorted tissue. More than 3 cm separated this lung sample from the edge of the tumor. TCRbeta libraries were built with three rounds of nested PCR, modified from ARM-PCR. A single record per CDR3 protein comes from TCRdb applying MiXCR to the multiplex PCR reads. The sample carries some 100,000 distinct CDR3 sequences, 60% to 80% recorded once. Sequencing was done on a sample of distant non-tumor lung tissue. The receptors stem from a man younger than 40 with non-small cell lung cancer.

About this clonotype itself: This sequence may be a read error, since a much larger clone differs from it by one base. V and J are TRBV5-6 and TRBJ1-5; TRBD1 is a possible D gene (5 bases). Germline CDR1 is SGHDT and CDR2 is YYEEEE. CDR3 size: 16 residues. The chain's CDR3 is CVSSLGGQDSNQPQHF. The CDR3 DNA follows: TGTGTCAGCAGCTTGGGTGGACAAGATAGCAATCAGCCCCAGCATTTT. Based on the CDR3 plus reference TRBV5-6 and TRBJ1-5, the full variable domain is DAGVTQSPTHLIKTRGQQVTLRCSPKSGHDTVSWYQQALGQGPQFIFQYYEEEERQRGNFPDRFSGHQFPNYSSELNVNALLLGDSALYLCVSSLGGQDSNQPQHFGDGTRLSIL.

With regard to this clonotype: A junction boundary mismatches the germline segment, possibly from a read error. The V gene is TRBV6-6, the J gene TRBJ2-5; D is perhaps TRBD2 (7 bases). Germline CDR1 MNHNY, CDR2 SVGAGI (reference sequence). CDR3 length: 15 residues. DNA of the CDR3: TGTGCCAGCAGTTCCCACGGACAGAGGCGGGAGACCCGGTACTTC. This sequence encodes CASSSHGQRRETRYF.

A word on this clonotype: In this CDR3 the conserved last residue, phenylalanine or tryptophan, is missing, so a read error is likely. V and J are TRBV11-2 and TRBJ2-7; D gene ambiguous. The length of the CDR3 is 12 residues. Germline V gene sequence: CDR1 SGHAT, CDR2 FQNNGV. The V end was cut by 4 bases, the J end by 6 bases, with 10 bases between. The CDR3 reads CASSSGRIEQYS. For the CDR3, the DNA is TGTGCCAGCAGCTCAGGACGGATCGAGCAGTACTCC.

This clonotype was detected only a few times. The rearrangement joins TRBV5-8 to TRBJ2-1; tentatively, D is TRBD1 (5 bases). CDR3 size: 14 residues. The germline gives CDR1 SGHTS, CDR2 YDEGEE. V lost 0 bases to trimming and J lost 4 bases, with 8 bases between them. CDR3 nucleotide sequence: TGTGCCAGCAGCTTGGCGTGGACATACAATGAGCAGTTCTTC. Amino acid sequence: CASSLAWTYNEQFF. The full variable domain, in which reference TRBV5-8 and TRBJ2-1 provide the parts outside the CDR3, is EAGVTQSPTHLIKTRGQQATLRCSPISGHTSVYWYQQALGLGLQFLLWYDEGEERNRGNFPPRFSGRQFPNYSSELNVNALELEDSALYLCASSLAWTYNEQFFGPGTRLTVL.

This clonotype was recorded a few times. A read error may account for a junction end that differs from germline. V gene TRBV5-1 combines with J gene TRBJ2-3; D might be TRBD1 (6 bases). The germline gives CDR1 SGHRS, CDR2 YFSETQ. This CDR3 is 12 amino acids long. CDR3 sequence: CASSLEGESQNF. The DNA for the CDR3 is TGCGCCAGCAGCTTGGAGGGGGAATCCCAGAATTTT.

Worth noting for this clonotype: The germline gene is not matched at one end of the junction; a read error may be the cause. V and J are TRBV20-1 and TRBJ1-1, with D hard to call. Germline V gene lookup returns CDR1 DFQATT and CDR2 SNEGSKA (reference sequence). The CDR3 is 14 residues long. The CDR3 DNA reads TGCGGTGCTGCTTCGGTCGGTCTTGGGACTGAAGCTTTCTTT. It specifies CGAASVGLGTEAFF.

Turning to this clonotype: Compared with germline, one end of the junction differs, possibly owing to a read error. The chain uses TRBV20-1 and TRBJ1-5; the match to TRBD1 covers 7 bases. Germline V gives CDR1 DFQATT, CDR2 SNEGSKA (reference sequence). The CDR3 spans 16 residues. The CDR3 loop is CNARDGGTAGYQPQHF. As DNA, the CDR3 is TGCAATGCTAGAGATGGAGGGACAGCTGGGTATCAGCCCCAGCATTTT.

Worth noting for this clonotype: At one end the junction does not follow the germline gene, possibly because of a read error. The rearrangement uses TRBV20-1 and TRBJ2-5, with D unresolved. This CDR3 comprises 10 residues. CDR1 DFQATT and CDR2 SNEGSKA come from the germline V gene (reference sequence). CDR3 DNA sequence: TGCGGTGCGCCTCAAGAGACCCAGTACTTC. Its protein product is CGAPQETQYF.

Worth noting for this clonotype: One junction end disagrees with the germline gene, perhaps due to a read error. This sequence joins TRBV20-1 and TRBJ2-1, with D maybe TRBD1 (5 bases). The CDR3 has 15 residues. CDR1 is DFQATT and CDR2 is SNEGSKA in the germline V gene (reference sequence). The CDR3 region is CSVRDQGSSCNEQFF. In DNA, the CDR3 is TGCAGTGTTAGAGATCAGGGAAGCTCCTGCAATGAGCAGTTCTTC.

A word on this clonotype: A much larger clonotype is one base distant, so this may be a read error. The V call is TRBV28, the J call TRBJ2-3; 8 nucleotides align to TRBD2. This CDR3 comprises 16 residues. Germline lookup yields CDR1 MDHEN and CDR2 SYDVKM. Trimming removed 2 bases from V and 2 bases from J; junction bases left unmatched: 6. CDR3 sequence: CASSLGVAGYTDTQYF. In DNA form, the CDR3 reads TGTGCCAGCAGTTTAGGGGTAGCGGGATACACAGATACGCAGTATTTT.

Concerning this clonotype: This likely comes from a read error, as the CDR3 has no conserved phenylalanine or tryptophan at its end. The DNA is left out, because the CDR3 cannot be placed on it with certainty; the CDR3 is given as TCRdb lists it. CDR3 sequence reads: CASRFRVGDEQLI. The rearrangement joins TRBV4-1 to TRBJ2-1; the table's D call, TRBD1, has no DNA check behind it. Germline V gene data show CDR1 as MGHRA and CDR2 as YSYEKL. Termini included, the CDR3 measures 13 amino acids.

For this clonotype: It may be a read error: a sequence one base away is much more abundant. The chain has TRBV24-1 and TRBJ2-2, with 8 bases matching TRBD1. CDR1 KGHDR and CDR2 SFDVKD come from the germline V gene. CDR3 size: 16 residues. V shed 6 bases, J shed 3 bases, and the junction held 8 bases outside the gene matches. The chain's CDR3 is CATSNPGTGDTGELFF. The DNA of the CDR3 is TGTGCCACCAGTAATCCCGGGACAGGCGACACCGGGGAGCTGTTTTTT.

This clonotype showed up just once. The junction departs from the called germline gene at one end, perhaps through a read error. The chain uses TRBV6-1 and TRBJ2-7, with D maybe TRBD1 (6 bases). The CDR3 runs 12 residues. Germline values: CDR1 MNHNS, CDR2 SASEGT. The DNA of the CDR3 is TGTGCCAGCAGTGAACAGGGGATTGAGCACTACTTC. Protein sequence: CASSEQGIEHYF.

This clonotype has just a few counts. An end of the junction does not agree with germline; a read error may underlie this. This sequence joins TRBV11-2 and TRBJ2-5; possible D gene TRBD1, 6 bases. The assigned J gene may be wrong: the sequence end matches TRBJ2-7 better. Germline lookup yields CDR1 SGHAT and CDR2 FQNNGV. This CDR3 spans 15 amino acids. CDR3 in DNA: TGTGCCAGCAGCTTTTACCTGGACAGCTCCCACGAGCAGTACTTC. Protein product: CASSFYLDSSHEQYF.

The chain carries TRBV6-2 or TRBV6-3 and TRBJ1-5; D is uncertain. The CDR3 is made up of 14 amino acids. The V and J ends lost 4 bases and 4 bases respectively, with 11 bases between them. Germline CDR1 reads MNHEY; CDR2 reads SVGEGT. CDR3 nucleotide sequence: TGTGCCAGCAGTTTCGGAAAGGAAAATCAGCCCCAGCATTTT. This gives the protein CASSFGKENQPQHF.

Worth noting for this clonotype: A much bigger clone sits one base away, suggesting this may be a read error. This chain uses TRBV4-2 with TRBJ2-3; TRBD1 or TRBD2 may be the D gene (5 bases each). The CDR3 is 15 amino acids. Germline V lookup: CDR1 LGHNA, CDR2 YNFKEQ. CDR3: CASRQDGTAEDTQYF. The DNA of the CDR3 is TGTGCCAGCAGACAAGATGGGACCGCGGAAGATACGCAGTATTTT.

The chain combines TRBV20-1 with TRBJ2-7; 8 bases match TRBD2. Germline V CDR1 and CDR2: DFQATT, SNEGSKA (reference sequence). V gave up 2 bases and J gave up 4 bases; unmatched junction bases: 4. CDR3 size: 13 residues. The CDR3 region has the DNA TGCAGTGCTAGATTGAGCGGGGGTTACGAGCAGTACTTC. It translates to CSARLSGGYEQYF.

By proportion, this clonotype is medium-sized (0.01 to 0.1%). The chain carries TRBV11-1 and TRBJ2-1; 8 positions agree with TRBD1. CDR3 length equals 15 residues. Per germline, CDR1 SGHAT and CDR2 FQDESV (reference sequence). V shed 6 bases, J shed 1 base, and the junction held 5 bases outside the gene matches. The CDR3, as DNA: TGTGCCAGCAGACTAACAGGGGGTTCCTACAATGAGCAGTTCTTC. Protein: CASRLTGGSYNEQFF.

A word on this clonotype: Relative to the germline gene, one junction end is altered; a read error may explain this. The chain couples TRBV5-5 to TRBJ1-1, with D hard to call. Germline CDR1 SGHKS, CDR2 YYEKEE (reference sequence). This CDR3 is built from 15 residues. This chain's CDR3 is CASNLAIIMNTEAFF. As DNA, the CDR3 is TGTGCCAGCAACTTGGCCATAATCATGAACACTGAAGCTTTCTTT. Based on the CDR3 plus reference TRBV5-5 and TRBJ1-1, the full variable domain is DAGVTQSPTHLIKTRGQQVTLRCSPISGHKSVSWYQQVLGQGPQFIFQYYEKEERGRGNFPDRFSARQFPNYSSELNVNALLLGDSALYLCASNLAIIMNTEAFFGQGTRLTVV.

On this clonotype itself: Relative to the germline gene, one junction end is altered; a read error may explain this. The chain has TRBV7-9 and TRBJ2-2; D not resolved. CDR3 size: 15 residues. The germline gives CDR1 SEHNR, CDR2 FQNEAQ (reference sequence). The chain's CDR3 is CASRNQAANTVELFF. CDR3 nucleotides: TGTGCCAGCAGAAACCAGGCAGCGAACACCGTGGAGCTGTTTTTT.

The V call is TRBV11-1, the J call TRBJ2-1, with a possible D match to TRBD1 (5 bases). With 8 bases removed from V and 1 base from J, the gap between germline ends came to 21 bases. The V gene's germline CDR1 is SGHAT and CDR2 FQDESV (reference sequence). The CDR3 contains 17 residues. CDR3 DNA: TGTGCCAGCGCCCTCGGTGGGGTAGGGGAATCCTACAATGAGCAGTTCTTC. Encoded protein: CASALGGVGESYNEQFF.

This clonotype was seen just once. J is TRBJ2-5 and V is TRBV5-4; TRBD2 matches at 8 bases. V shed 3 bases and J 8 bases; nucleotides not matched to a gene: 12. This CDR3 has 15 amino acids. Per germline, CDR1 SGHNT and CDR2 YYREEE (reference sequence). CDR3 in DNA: TGTGCCAGCAGCTCGGGACCAACGGGGGGGATTACCCAGTACTTC. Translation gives CASSSGPTGGITQYF.

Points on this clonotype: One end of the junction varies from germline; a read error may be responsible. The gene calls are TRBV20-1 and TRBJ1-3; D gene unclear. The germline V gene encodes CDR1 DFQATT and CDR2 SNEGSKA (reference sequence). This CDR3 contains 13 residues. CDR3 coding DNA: TGCAGTGCTAAGCAACACTCTGGAAACACTATATATTTC. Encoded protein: CSAKQHSGNTIYF.

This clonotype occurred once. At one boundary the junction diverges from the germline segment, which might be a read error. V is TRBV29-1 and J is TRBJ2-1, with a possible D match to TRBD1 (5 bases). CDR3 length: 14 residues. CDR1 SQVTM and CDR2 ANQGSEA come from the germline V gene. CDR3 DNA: TGCAGCGTTGGGACAAGGGGCTCCTACAATGGGCAGTTCTTC. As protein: CSVGTRGSYNGQFF.

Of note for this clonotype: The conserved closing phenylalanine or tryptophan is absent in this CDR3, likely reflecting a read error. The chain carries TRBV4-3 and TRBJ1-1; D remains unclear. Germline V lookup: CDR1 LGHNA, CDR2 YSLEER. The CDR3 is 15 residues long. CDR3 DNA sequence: TGCGCCAGCAACCAAGAGGTTAGAAGTTACTCTGAAGCTTTCCTT. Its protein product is CASNQEVRSYSEAFL.

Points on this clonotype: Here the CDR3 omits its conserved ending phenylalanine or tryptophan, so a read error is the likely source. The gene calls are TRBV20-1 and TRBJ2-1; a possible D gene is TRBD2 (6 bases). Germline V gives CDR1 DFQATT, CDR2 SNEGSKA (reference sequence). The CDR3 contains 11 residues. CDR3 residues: CSAGDFNEQFL. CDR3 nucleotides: TGCAGTGCGGGGGACTTCAATGAACAGTTCTTA.

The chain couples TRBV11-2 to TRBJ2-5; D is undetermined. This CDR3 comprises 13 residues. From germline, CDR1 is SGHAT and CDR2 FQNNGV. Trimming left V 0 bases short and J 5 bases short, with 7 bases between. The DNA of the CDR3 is TGTGCCAGCAGCTTAGACCCAACGGAGACCCAGTACTTC. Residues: CASSLDPTETQYF.